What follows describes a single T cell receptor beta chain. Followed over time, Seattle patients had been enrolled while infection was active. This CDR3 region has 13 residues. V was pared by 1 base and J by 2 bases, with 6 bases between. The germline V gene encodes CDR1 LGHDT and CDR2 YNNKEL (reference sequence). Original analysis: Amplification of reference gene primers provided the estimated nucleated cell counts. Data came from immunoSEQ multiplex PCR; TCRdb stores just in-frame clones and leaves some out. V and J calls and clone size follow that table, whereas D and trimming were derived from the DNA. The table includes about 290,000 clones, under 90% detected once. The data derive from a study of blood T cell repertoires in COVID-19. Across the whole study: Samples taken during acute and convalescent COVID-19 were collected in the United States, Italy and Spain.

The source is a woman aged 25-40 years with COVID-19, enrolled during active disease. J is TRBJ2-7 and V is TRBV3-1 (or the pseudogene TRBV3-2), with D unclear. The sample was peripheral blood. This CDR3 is CASSQVDTYEQYF. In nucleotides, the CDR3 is TGTGCCAGCAGCCAAGTTGACACCTACGAGCAGTACTTC.